This T cell receptor (beta chain) comes out of a study of cytomegalovirus exposure and HLA in healthy donors (dated by TCRdb to 2016 to 2017). Looking at the study overall: In an earlier analysis of under 600 of the donors, 250 to 300 Gb of sequence data and about 110 million unique TCR beta sequences from approximately 180 million T cells were reported. To predict cytomegalovirus infection status, the study combined high-throughput TCR immunosequencing, statistical association of individual TCRs with disease status, and machine learning. A later analysis re-examined previously published TCR beta repertoires from about 670 donors and added high-resolution HLA genotyping to investigate patterns of TCR occurrence. HLA typing included class I and class II loci at four-digit resolution. Genome-wide SNP genotypes for about 60% of the roughly 700 donors were used in a later genetic analysis, which treated that subset as a discovery cohort. Because of strong linkage in the cohort, a handful of DR-DQ haplotypes were treated as single units for association and clustering. In addition to the first cohort of 666 subjects, a separate validation cohort of approximately 130 different subjects was used. The study aimed to test whether signatures of past pathogen exposure could be identified by cataloging public T cell receptors. To decide whether each TCR beta V gene segment behaved as functional or pseudogenic, an earlier analysis of some 540 of the donors relied on high-throughput TCR beta sequencing. Alongside the repertoire data, information on donor age, sex, ethnicity and CMV serostatus was compiled. An early release covering 500 to 750 HLA-typed donors comprised about 290 gigabases of sequencing data and approximately 85 million unique TCR sequences. Using immunosequencing, the study profiled T cell repertoires from about 620 subjects and related those repertoires to cytomegalovirus serostatus. The number of donors typed differed by locus, with about 629-630 for A, B, C, DRB1 and DQB1, roughly 520 for DQA1, approximately 570 for DPA1, and some 450 for DPB1. Every repertoire in the discovery cohort had been generated on one and the same sequencing platform. The later analysis used no new phenotypic data to find candidate immune exposures, relying instead on TCR beta sequences and their occurrence across donors. Among the approximately 400 genotyped donors, more than 70% belonged to the genetic ancestry cluster associated with self-reported Caucasian donors. Across about 370 genotyped donors of the cohort, an average of approximately 200,000 unique TCR beta nucleotide sequences per donor were sequenced, and 15% to 20% of those sequences were non-productive.

General study outcomes and caveats: The authors suggested that the approach could potentially be extended to other disease states and immunological phenotypes. In both the original and validation cohorts, the classifier was reported to diagnose cytomegalovirus status with high specificity and sensitivity. A cluster of highly shared sequence variants was judged likely to represent a technical artifact of the sequencing pipeline. Some IMGT-functional V segments, including TRBV6-2 and TRBV6-3, could not be distinguished by the 87-base-pair reads and were therefore excluded. In a later analysis, the rate of TCR association differed among HLA loci, with DRB1 alleles having the most associated TCRs and HLA-C alleles having the fewest. The cohort was sequenced for TCR beta chains only, and without alpha or paired-chain data the features that could be detected were limited. Because some donors lacked HLA typing at each locus, the association tests relied only on the typed subset. In the study, some 160 TCR beta chains were listed as associated with cytomegalovirus. The only immune exposure information available for the cohort was CMV serostatus. Most TCR sequences were observed very rarely across donors, whereas some public TCRs were present in many individuals. In vitro tests confirmed that three of the cytomegalovirus-associated TCR beta chains recognize cytomegalovirus antigens. A further reported finding was that TCR beta sequences accurately predicted the HLA-A and HLA-B alleles for most subjects in the first cohort. Most CMV-associated TCR beta chains appeared to be HLA-restricted in a later analysis, and the HLA associations seemed to be driven largely by CMV exposure. Compared with equally common non-associated chains, HLA-associated TCR beta chains in a later analysis were more clonally expanded and had lower generation probabilities. V-gene and J-gene trimming of TCR beta chains was associated with a missense DCLRE1C variant in a later genetic analysis, and the association was replicated in an independent cohort. A later analysis associated 16,951 TCR beta sequences with specific HLA alleles at a false discovery rate of 0.05. Because counts were too low, 15 to 20 rarely observed V segments, including chromosome 9 orphons, were excluded from the earlier analysis of fewer than 650 of the donors. In an earlier analysis of more than 500 of the donors, most TCR beta V segments appeared in productive rearrangements about 90% or about 30% of the time, broadly matching IMGT annotations. According to a later genetic analysis, donors in an Asian-associated ancestry cluster had fewer N-insertions in productive TCRs than the roughly 700-donor mean. The presence/absence analyses assumed that sequencing depth was roughly uniform across donors, and that assumption may not be true. Several of the top co-occurrence clusters appeared to be linked to parvovirus B19, influenza, CMV and Epstein-Barr virus, according to a later analysis. Linkage disequilibrium might explain the correlated functional status among segregating V segments, but an unknown experimental factor could not be excluded. When HLA alleles, especially DR and DQ, strongly co-occurred, attributing TCR associations to individual alleles was difficult.

Including the terminal cysteine and phenylalanine, the CDR3 comprises 15 residues. The read is trimmed to its CDR3 DNA, 45 bases read in frame from base 1. V sheds 6 bases and J sheds 2 bases, leaving 16 bases between their ends. With respect to this clone: Its binding antigen is unknown. No much larger clone is present one base from it, and per-base qualities are unavailable.

In total, roughly 710 healthy bone marrow donors made up the cohort. At the time of sampling, every cohort member was nominally healthy, though immune exposures that went unrecorded were likely present. The donor tested CMV seropositive, placing the donor among the approximately 310 seropositive members of the cohort. A peripheral blood sample was provided by each donor, and peripheral blood mononuclear cells were used for TCR beta sequencing. Genomic DNA extraction from the blood cell samples was performed with the Qiagen DNeasy Blood Extraction Kit. The library was generated by the immunoSEQ multiplex PCR assay. For the multiplex PCR, a mixture combining 60 forward primers for TCR Vbeta segments and 13 reverse primers for TCR Jbeta segments was used. The CDR3 region of rearranged TCR beta genes was amplified from genomic DNA by a multiplex PCR assay. Amplified TCR beta libraries were sequenced as 87-base-pair reads on the Illumina HiSeq System. As for the original processing: In a later analysis, some 80 million unique TCR beta chains were counted across the 666 repertoires, and some 10 million of these chains were shared by at least two donors. A nearest-neighbor algorithm error-corrected the raw reads and collapsed the reads into unique sequences, merging closely related sequences to remove PCR and sequencing errors. Alignment of CDR3 sequences to IMGT reference sequences was used to assign V, D and J gene segments. For a sequence to be retained, a match of at least six nucleotides was required to both a V gene segment and a J gene segment. Rearrangements were called productive when the CDR3 lacked stop codons and stayed in frame with V and J; all others were non-productive. Following IMGT convention, CDR3 was defined as the stretch from the second conserved V-encoded cysteine up to the conserved J-encoded phenylalanine. Sequences without an unambiguous match to a single V gene segment were excluded from the earlier analysis of several hundred of the donors. An earlier analysis of about 600 of the donors called V segments functional above 56.7% productive rearrangements and segregating when the between-donor standard deviation exceeded 5%. A statistical classification framework was built to diagnose cytomegalovirus status from the catalog of TCR beta chain sequences. In a later analysis, V and J genes were assigned by comparing TCR nucleotide sequences against IMGT/GENE-DB human TR gene sequences. A later analysis assigned CDR3 sequences and most-parsimonious VDJ recombination scenarios with the TCRdist pipeline. In a later analysis, every TCR beta chain was defined by the combination of its CDR3 amino acid sequence and its V-gene family, and reads without a unique V-gene family were dropped. To address suspected cross-contamination and a sequencing artifact, a later analysis removed some 620 highly shared, low-generation-probability nucleotide sequences. A later analysis calculated a clonal expansion index for each public chain from normalized within-repertoire ranks of inferred template counts. Generation probabilities in a later analysis came from a VDJ recombination model fitted to out-of-frame rearrangements, and those results were checked against IGoR. In a later analysis, TCR-TCR, TCR-HLA and TCR-CMV co-occurrence was scored with hypergeometric tests, and a repertoire-size bias correction was applied to TCR pairs. A later analysis estimated false discovery rates by permuting HLA or CMV assignments 20 times. In a later analysis, co-occurring TCRs were grouped with DBSCAN, and TCRdist sequence similarity was added when clustering was performed within HLA-allele-positive subsets. Co-occurrence clustering excluded repertoires with fewer than 30,000 or more than 120,000 public chains, plus five with anomalous nucleotide sharing. In its TCRdb copy, this immuneACCESS table keeps in-frame sequences only and misses some clones. Where compared with another copy, unresolved V genes explain less than half of these, and the others have no known cause. V, J and clone size reflect that table, while D and trimming were determined from the DNA. The sample records around 60,000 clones, about four fifths of which are singletons. The ten top clones hold roughly 51% of the sample.

This clonotype originated in a man aged 50 to 59 in good health and CMV-seropositive. The sequenced material came from PBMCs. The chain was built from TRBV23-1 and TRBJ2-5, and the D gene may be TRBD1, 5 bases matching. TRBV23-1 carries the ORF label, with uncertain function. The CDR3 region has the sequence CASSFGNGAQETQYF. The DNA sequence is given as TGCGCCAGCAGCTTCGGCAATGGGGCGCAAGAGACCCAGTACTTC.